Each of the 2 T cell receptor beta chains below was sequenced from the same sample in a study of cytomegalovirus exposure and HLA in healthy donors. PCR was performed using 60 Vbeta and 13 Jbeta primers. Here immunoSEQ multiplex PCR was the method, and the copy in TCRdb shows in-frame clones only, minus some. There are about 210,000 clones in the sample; about 85% occur only once, and about a tenth lies in the top ten. Sequencing was performed on PBMCs. The receptors were gathered from a woman between 45 and 60 years old in good health and CMV-seropositive.

This clone occurred once. The chain uses TRBV7-3 and TRBJ1-1; weak D call: TRBD1 (5 bases). Trimming took 7 bases from V and 1 from J, leaving 10 bases between them. The germline V gene has CDR1 SGHTA and CDR2 FQGTGA. The CDR3 loop spans 13 amino acids. The CDR3 nucleotides are TGTGCCAGCAAGCTAAGGGGGAACACTGAAGCTTTCTTT. It is translated as CASKLRGNTEAFF.

The chain employs TRBV11-1 and TRBJ1-6; 7 positions agree with TRBD1. The CDR3 sequence is 14 residues long. Unmatched junction bases numbered 4, after V lost 2 bases and J lost 9 bases. The germline V gene has CDR1 SGHAT and CDR2 FQDESV (reference sequence). The CDR3 spells CASSLIGGSSPLHF. The CDR3 bases are TGTGCCAGCAGCTTAATAGGGGGCTCTTCACCCCTCCACTTT.